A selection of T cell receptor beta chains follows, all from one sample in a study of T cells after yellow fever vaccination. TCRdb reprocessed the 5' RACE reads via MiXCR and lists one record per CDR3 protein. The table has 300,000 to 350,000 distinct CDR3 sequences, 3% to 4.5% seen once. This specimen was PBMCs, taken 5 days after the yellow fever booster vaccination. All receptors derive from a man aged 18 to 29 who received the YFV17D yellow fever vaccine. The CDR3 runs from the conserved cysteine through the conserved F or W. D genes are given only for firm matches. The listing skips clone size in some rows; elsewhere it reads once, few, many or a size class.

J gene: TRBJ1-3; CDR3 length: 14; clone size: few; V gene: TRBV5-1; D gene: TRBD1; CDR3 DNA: TGCGCCAGCAGCGCTGGACAGGGGTGGAACACCATATATTTT; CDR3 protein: CASSAGQGWNTIYF
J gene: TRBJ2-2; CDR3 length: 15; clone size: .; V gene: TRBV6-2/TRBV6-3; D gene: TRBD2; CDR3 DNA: TGTGCCAGCAGCCCAGCGGGGGGTATCACCGGGGAGCTGTTTTTT; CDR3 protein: CASSPAGGITGELFF
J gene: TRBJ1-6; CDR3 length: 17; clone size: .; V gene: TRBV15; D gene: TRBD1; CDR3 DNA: TGTGCCACCAGCAGAGATAAAGGGACAGGCGGAGGGTCACCCCTCCACTTT; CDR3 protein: CATSRDKGTGGGSPLHF
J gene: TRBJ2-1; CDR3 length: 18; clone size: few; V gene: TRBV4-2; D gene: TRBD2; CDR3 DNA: TGTGCCAGCAGCCATGCCGCACTCCCTGGCGGGGGATACAATGAGCAGTTCTTC; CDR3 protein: CASSHAALPGGGYNEQFF
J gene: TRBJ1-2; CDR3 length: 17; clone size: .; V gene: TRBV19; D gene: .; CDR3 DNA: TGTGCCAGTAGTATGCCACGGACGGTGGAGGGGCCGGTTGGCTACACCTTC; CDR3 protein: CASSMPRTVEGPVGYTF
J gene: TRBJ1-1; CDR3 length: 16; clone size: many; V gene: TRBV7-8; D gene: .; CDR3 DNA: TGTGCCAGCAGCTTAGCGCGATGGGGGGCTAGGACTGAAGCTTTCTTT; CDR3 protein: CASSLARWGARTEAFF
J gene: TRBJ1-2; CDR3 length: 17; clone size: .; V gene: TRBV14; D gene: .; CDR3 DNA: TGTGCCAGCAGCCAAGGGGCGGCTTTCCGGGACATAGGCGGCTACACCTTC; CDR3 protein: CASSQGAAFRDIGGYTF
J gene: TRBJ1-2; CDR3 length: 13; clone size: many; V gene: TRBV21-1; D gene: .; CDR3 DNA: TGTGCCAGCAGACGGGACGGGATTGGGGGCTACACCTTC; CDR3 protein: CASRRDGIGGYTF
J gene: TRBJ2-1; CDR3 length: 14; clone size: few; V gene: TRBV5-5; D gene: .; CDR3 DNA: TGTGCCAGCAGCTTGTACAGGACTAACAATGAGCAGTTCTTC; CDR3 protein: CASSLYRTNNEQFF
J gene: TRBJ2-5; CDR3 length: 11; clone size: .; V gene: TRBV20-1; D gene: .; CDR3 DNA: TGCAGTGCTACCCCTTGGGAGACCCAGTACTTC; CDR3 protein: CSATPWETQYF
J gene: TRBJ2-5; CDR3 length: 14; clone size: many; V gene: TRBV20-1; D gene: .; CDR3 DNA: TGCAGTGCGGAGGTAGTCCGGGGGCAAGAGACCCAGTACTTC; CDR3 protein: CSAEVVRGQETQYF
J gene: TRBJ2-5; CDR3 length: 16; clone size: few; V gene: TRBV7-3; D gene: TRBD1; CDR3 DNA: TGTGCCAGCAGCTCGACCCGGGACAGGGGCCAAGAGACCCAGTACTTC; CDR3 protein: CASSSTRDRGQETQYF
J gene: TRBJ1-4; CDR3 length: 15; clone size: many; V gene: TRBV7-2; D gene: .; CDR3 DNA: TGTGCCAGCAGCCCATTGACAGGTCGAGGGGAAAAACTGTTTTTT; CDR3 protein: CASSPLTGRGEKLFF
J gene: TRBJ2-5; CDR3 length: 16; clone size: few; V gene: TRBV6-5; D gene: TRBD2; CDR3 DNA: TGTGCCAGCAGTTATGGGGCTAGCGGGGCCCAAGAGACCCAGTACTTC; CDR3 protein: CASSYGASGAQETQYF
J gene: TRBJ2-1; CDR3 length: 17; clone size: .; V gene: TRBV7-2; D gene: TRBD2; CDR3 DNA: TGTGCCAGCAGCTTTTTACAGTGGCGGGGGAGAATCGGGTGGCAGTTCTTC; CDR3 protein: CASSFLQWRGRIGWQFF
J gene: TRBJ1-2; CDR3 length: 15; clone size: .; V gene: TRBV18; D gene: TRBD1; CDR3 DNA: TGTGCCAGCTCACCGGACAGGGAGAATAACTATGGCTACACCTTC; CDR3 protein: CASSPDRENNYGYTF
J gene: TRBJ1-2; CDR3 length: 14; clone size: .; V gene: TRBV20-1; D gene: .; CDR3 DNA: TGCAGTGCAAGTCGAGGCATAGGCAACTATGGCTACACCTTC; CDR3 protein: CSASRGIGNYGYTF
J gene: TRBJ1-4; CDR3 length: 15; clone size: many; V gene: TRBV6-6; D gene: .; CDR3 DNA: TGTGCCAGCAGCCTCGGTGCAGGGGTTAATGAAAAACTGTTTTTT; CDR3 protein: CASSLGAGVNEKLFF
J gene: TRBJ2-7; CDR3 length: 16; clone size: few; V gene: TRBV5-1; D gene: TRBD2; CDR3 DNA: TGCGCCAGCAGCTGGACGCTAGCGGGGGGGGCCTACGAGCAGTACTTC; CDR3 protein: CASSWTLAGGAYEQYF
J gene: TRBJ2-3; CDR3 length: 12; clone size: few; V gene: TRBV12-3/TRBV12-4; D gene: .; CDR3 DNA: TGTGCCAGCCCGCCCCACCTGGATACGCAGTATTTT; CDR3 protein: CASPPHLDTQYF
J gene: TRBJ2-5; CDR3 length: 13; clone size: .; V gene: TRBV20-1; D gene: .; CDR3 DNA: TGCAGTGCTAGTGTACAGGGTAGAGAGACCCAGTACTTC; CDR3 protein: CSASVQGRETQYF
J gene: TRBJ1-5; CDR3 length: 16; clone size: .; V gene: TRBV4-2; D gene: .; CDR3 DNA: TGTGCCAGCAGCCAAGAGGGGGACTATAGCAATCAGCCCCAGCATTTT; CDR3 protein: CASSQEGDYSNQPQHF
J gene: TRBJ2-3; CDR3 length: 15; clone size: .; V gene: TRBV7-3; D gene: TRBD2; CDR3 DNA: TGTGCCATCCGCGGGACCGGGGGGTGGACAGATACGCAGTATTTT; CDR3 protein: CAIRGTGGWTDTQYF
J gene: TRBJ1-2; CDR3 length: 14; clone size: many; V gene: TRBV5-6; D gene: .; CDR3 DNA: TGTGCCAGCAGCTGGCTTGGGGAGGACTATGGCTACACCTTC; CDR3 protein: CASSWLGEDYGYTF
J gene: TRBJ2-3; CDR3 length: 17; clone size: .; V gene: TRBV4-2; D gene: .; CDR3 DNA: TGTGCCAGCAGCCCCGCCGGGCAGGCCCCGTCTACAGATACGCAGTATTTT; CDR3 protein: CASSPAGQAPSTDTQYF
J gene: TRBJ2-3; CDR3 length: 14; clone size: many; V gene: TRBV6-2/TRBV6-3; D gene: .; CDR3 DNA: TGTGCCACCTTGAGAGGGGCCCGAGGGGATACGCAGTATTTT; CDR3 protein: CATLRGARGDTQYF
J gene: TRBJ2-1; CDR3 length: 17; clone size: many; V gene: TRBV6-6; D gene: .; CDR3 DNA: TGTGCCAGCAGTCTTAGAAACAGGGCCGCAAGTGAGAATGAGCAGTTCTTC; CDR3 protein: CASSLRNRAASENEQFF
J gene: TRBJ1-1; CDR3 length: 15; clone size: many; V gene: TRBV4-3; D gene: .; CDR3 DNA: TGCGCCAGCAGCCAAGATTGGTCGGGGGGCACTGAAGCTTTCTTT; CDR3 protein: CASSQDWSGGTEAFF
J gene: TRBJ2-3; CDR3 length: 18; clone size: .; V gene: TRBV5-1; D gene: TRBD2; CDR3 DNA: TGCGCCAGCAGCTACCGACTAGCGGTGGCCCGGGGCACAGATACGCAGTATTTT; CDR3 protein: CASSYRLAVARGTDTQYF
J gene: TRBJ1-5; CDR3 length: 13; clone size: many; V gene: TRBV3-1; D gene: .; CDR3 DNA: TGTGCCAGCAGCCAAGATTTGGGTCAGCCCCAGCATTTT; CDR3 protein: CASSQDLGQPQHF
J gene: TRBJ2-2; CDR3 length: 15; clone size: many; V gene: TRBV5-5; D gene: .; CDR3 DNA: TGTGCCAGCAGCTTGGGCTCGGCAGACACCGGGGAGCTGTTTTTT; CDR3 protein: CASSLGSADTGELFF
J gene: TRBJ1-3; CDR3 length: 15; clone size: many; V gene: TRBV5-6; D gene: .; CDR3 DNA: TGTGCCAGCAGCTCCGGCAGGGGCCGGGGAAACACCATATATTTT; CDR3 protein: CASSSGRGRGNTIYF
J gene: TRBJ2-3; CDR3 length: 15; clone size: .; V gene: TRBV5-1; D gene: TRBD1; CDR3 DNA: TGCGCCAGCAGCTGGGGCCCAGGGGGCGCAGATACGCAGTATTTT; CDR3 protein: CASSWGPGGADTQYF
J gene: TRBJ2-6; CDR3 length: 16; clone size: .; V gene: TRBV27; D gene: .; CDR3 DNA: TGTGCCAGCAGTTTCGGGCTGAGCTCTGGGGCCAACGTCCTGACTTTC; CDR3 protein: CASSFGLSSGANVLTF
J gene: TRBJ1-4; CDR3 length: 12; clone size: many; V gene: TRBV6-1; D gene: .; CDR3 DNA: TGTGCCAGCAGTGAAACGGGGGAAAAACTGTTTTTT; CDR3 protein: CASSETGEKLFF
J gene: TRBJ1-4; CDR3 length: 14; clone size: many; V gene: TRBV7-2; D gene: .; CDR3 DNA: TGTGCCAGCAGCTTAGTGGGAGGCGATGAAAAACTGTTTTTT; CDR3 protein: CASSLVGGDEKLFF
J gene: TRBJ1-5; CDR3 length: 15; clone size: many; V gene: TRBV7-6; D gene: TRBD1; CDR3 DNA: TGTGCCAGCAGCTACGGACAGGGGGCAAATCAGCCCCAGCATTTT; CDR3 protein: CASSYGQGANQPQHF
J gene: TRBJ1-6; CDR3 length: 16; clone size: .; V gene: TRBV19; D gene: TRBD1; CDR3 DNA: TGTGCCAGTAACAAACTAACCGGGACAGGGGATTCACCCCTCCACTTT; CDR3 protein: CASNKLTGTGDSPLHF
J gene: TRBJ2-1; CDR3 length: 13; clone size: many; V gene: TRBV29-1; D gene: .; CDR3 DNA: TGCAGCTCTGGGGGGAGCTCCTACAATGAGCAGTTCTTC; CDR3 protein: CSSGGSSYNEQFF
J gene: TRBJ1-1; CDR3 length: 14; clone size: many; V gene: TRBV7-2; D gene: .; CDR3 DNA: TGTGCCAGCAGCTTCTCCCGGGGGCTCACTGAAGCTTTCTTT; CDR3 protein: CASSFSRGLTEAFF
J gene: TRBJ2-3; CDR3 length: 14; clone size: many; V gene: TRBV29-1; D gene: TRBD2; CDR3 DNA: TGCAGCGTTGAGTCTAGCGGGAACACAGATACGCAGTATTTT; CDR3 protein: CSVESSGNTDTQYF
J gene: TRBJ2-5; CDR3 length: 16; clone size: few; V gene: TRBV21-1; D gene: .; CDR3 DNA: TGTGCCAGCAGCAATCGGGAGGGAGGGGTGGTAGAGACCCAGTACTTC; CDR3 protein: CASSNREGGVVETQYF
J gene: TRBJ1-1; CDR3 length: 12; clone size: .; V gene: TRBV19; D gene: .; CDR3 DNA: TGTGCCAGTAGTCCCAGGGGAGGGACGGCTTTCTTT; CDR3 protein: CASSPRGGTAFF
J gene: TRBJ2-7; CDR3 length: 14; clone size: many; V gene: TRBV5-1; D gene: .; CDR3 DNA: TGCGCCAGCAGCTTGTGGTCAACGTACTACGAGCAGTACTTC; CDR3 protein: CASSLWSTYYEQYF